The 14 T cell receptor beta chains in this list originate from one sample, sequenced in a study of blood T cells in healthy people across ages. A second roughly 7 to 12 cycle PCR used barcoded and J-beta primers. TCRdb fed the 5' RACE reads into MiXCR, producing one record per CDR3 protein. The data contain more than 1 million distinct CDR3 sequences, 40% to 55% of them singletons. Sample: blood. These receptors were obtained from a woman in her fifties or sixties in good health.

This clonotype has only a few counts. The J gene is TRBJ2-5, the V gene TRBV4-2, with 12 bases aligning to TRBD2. The CDR3 covers 16 residues. Germline V lookup: CDR1 LGHNA, CDR2 YNFKEQ. The ends lost 2 bases at V and 2 bases at J; junction bases unmatched: 3. CDR3 bases: TGTGCCAGCAGCCAACTAGCGGGAGGGGGTCAAGAGACCCAGTACTTC. It specifies CASSQLAGGGQETQYF.

The rearrangement uses TRBV6-1 and TRBJ2-3, with D perhaps matching TRBD1 or TRBD2 (7 bases each). The CDR3 consists of 17 residues. Deletions cut 6 bases from V and 3 bases from J, with 22 bases between. Germline-derived CDR1 and CDR2 are MNHNS and SASEGT. The CDR3 region is CASSFMRRGGVTDTQYF. For the CDR3, the DNA is TGTGCCAGCAGCTTCATGCGCAGGGGGGGGGTGACAGATACGCAGTATTTT.

This clonotype was detected only a few times. The junction departs from the called germline gene at one end, perhaps through a read error. The rearrangement links TRBV7-9 to TRBJ2-3; possibly TRBD1 for D (6 bases). This CDR3 has 15 amino acids. Germline V gives CDR1 SEHNR, CDR2 FQNEAQ (reference sequence). CDR3 sequence: CASSSTGTSTDTRYF. The CDR3 DNA sequence: TGTGCCAGCAGCTCAACAGGGACCAGCACAGATACGCGGTATTTT.

The chain carries TRBV7-9 and TRBJ2-1; D is perhaps TRBD1 (5 bases). Germline CDR1 is SEHNR and CDR2 is FQNEAQ (reference sequence). V lost 5 bases and J 6 bases, leaving 17 bases between the germline ends. The CDR3 extends over 15 amino acids. CDR3 amino acids: CASSPTQTAPNEQFF. The CDR3 bases are TGTGCCAGCAGCCCCACCCAGACAGCGCCCAATGAGCAGTTCTTC.

The CDR3 reads CARGTMTEQFF. The CDR3 nucleotides are TGTGCCAGGGGGACGATGACTGAGCAGTTCTTC. The V and J genes are TRBV2 and TRBJ2-1; D may correspond to TRBD1 or TRBD2 (5 bases each). The germline V and J ends were trimmed by 9 bases and 9 bases, with 12 bases remaining between them. Germline lookup yields CDR1 SNHLY and CDR2 FYNNEI. The CDR3 contains 11 residues. Based on the CDR3 plus reference TRBV2 and TRBJ2-1, the full variable domain is EPEVTQTPSHQVTQMGQEVILRCVPISNHLYFYWYRQILGQKVEFLVSFYNNEISEKSEIFDDQFSVERPDGSNFTLKIRSTKLEDSAMYFCARGTMTEQFFGPGTRLTVL.

The genes are TRBV10-3 and TRBJ2-6; possible D gene TRBD1, 6 bases. Trimming removed 5 bases from V and 0 bases from J, with 26 bases in between. Germline V lookup: CDR1 ENHRY, CDR2 SYGVKD. The CDR3 totals 21 residues. The CDR3 is CAISSPNQRQDTLSGANVLTF. As DNA, the CDR3 is TGTGCCATCAGTTCCCCCAACCAACGACAGGACACTCTCTCTGGGGCCAACGTCCTGACTTTC.

A few counts support this clonotype. The V and J genes are TRBV29-1 and TRBJ2-1; D is undetermined. CDR1 and CDR2 (germline): SQVTM, ANQGSEA. V was trimmed by 7 bases and J by 0 bases, leaving 22 bases between them. The CDR3 covers 17 residues. Here the CDR3 DNA reads TGCAGCGCTGCTGGCCCCTTCGCCCATAGCTCCTACAATGAGCAGTTCTTC. It encodes CSAAGPFAHSSYNEQFF.

V is TRBV5-1 and J is TRBJ1-4, with TRBD1 matching over 9 bases. Germline trimming cut 6 bases from V and 2 bases from J; bases unmatched to any gene: 5. The CDR3 loop spans 15 amino acids. CDR1 SGHRS and CDR2 YFSETQ come from the germline V gene. The CDR3 region has the DNA TGCGCCAGCATGGACAGGGGCTCCACTAATGAAAAACTGTTTTTT. Its protein product is CASMDRGSTNEKLFF.

In this sample, this clonotype turned up a few times. The chain carries TRBV6-2 or TRBV6-3 and TRBJ2-4; D is unclear. The germline gives CDR1 MNHEY, CDR2 SVGEGT. The V gene lost 7 bases and the J gene lost 3 bases, with 16 bases spanning the gap. This CDR3 is 15 amino acids long. The CDR3 sequence: CASTPEWPSKNIQYF. CDR3 DNA: TGTGCCAGCACCCCGGAGTGGCCTAGCAAAAACATTCAGTACTTC.

This chain joins TRBV7-6 and TRBJ2-1, with D perhaps matching TRBD2 (5 bases). The CDR3 is 16 amino acids. In germline, CDR1 is SGHVS, CDR2 FNYEAQ. Trimming pared 5 bases from V and 7 bases from J, leaving 21 bases between. CDR3 in DNA: TGTGCCAGCAGCCGGTTCCGGGATTGGGGTGGAAATGAGCAGTTCTTC. Protein sequence: CASSRFRDWGGNEQFF.

CDR3 protein: CASRDRGQNYGYTF. The CDR3 region has the DNA TGTGCCAGCCGAGACAGGGGTCAGAACTATGGCTACACCTTC. J is TRBJ1-2 and V is TRBV6-1, with 8 bases lining up with TRBD1. The V gene end was trimmed by 8 bases and the J gene end by 2 bases; junction bases not matched to a gene: 7. The CDR3 totals 14 residues. CDR1 and CDR2 from the germline V gene are MNHNS and SASEGT.

This clonotype came up once. This chain links TRBV3-1 with TRBJ2-7, with 10 bases aligning to TRBD2. The CDR3 is 15 residues long. V gave up 1 base and J gave up 7 bases; unmatched junction bases: 7. Germline CDR1 is LGHDT and CDR2 is YNNKEL (reference sequence). The CDR3 DNA reads TGTGCCAGCAGCCAAGCGGGACTAGCGCGCAATGAGCAGTACTTC. Its translation is CASSQAGLARNEQYF.

In regard to this clonotype: The junction departs from the called germline gene at one end, perhaps through a read error. The CDR3 spells CANSSHLTGVEQYF. CDR3 nucleotide sequence: TGTGCCAACAGCTCCCACCTGACAGGGGTCGAGCAGTACTTC. The chain is built from TRBV11-1 and TRBJ2-5; 8 bases fit TRBD1. The J call may not be correct, given that the DNA end is closer to TRBJ2-7. The length of the CDR3 is 14 residues. CDR1 SGHAT and CDR2 FQDESV come from the germline V gene (reference sequence).

The rearrangement links TRBV27 to TRBJ2-3, with D possibly TRBD2 on 5 matching bases. The CDR3 runs to 12 residues. Trimming removed 8 bases from V and 6 bases from J, with 12 bases in between. From germline, CDR1 is MNHEY and CDR2 SMNVEV (reference sequence). CDR3 DNA: TGTGCCAGCGGACGTAGCGCGGATACGCAGTATTTT. Translating it yields CASGRSADTQYF.